Below, one TCR beta chain is given with its context. The clone's antigen remains unknown. No much larger clonotype is one base removed from it; base qualities were not supplied. Collaborating institutions collected whole blood in K2EDTA tubes following their own protocols. For TCRbeta analysis, collaborator samples were shipped as frozen whole blood, as isolated PBMCs, or as DNA extracted from either sample type. TCRbeta CDR3 regions were amplified from genomic DNA by means of the immunoSEQ Assay, a bias-controlled multiplex PCR. The original methods were these. Within the assay, amplification of reference gene primers was used to estimate how many nucleated cells each sample contained. To quantify the absolute abundance of each unique TCRbeta CDR3 rearrangement, sequence reads were collapsed and filtered. For each sample, productive Simpson clonality was calculated as the square root of Simpson's diversity index over productive rearrangements. TCRdb obtained this table from immuneACCESS and retained in-frame rearrangements with V and J assigned. These tables miss some clones; where compared with another copy, unresolved V genes account for less than half of the shortfall, and the remainder is unexplained. V, J and clone size are those of that table, while D and trimming were read from the DNA. Within this sample are some 370,000 clones, with around 92% of them counted one time only. The ten largest make up more than 1% of the sample.

Sequences MGHRA (CDR1) and YSYEKL (CDR2) are obtained from the germline V gene. V was cut back by 1 base and J by 2 bases, leaving a gap of 12 bases between them. Taken from cysteine to phenylalanine, the CDR3 has 15 residues. The kept DNA is CDR3 alone, 45 bases in frame from the first base. The sample is drawn from a study of blood T cell repertoires in COVID-19 (dated by TCRdb to 2018 to 2021). For the study in its entirety: Samples from collaborators originated in the United States, Italy and Spain and spanned both the acute and convalescent phases of COVID-19. The prospective study material was composed of cDNA or gDNA derived from T cells, B-cell-depleted T cells, or PBMCs. Deeply sampled blood TCRbeta repertoires from subjects exposed to, actively infected with, or recovered from COVID-19 were included in the dataset. The repertoires were made available in a free public database intended to serve as a resource for research on the immune response to SARS-CoV-2. The samples were drawn from two sources: the first 160 participants of the ongoing ImmuneRACE study, and 1,254 subjects contributed by 6 global collaborators. The sample metadata nearly always contained a de-identified subject ID, COVID-19 status, age in years and sex. Where available, HLA class I and class II types were taken from metadata supplied by the sample provider and were not determined by assay-based typing.

The paper's findings and limits, for the study overall: How much clinical and demographic metadata was included differed by source and by participant, and the metadata was provided uncurated.

The TCR was taken from a man aged 35 to 55 with acute or convalescent COVID-19. The sequenced material came from peripheral blood. This sequence uses TRBV4-1 and TRBJ2-7; the D gene remains uncertain. The CDR3 loop reads CASSQAPGSTYEQYF. The nucleotides read TGCGCCAGCAGCCAAGCCCCCGGGTCTACCTACGAGCAGTACTTC.